This T cell receptor beta chain was sequenced during a study of beta chain features in type 1 diabetes. General observations from the study: More deletions and fewer insertions at VDJ junctions were found in patients with type 1 diabetes.

The authors reverse transcribed all of the isolated RNA, so sequencing captured expressed TCRB transcripts. Profiling relied on immunoSEQ multiplex PCR, and the TCRdb table lists in-frame clones only, not all of them. The sample comprises hundreds of thousands of clones, 30% of which are singletons, and 0.05% to 0.07% rests with the top ten. V lost 5 bases and J lost 2, with 6 bases in between. CDR3 length: 11 amino acids. The germline CDR1 and CDR2 sequences are GTSNPN and SVGIG (reference sequence). This clone has only a few counts. Its antigen remains unknown. The same CDR3 is also encoded by other DNA sequences in this sample. Averaging roughly 110 mL, one heparinised blood draw was given by each donor.

Sequenced material: naive CD4+ T cells from blood. V gene TRBV30 combines with J gene TRBJ1-1, with D unresolved. This receptor was taken from a man aged 18 to 30 in good health. CDR3 amino acids: CAWAENTEAFF. In DNA form, the CDR3 reads TGTGCCTGGGCGGAAAACACTGAAGCTTTCTTT. The variable domain in full, with the rest retrieved from reference TRBV30 and TRBJ1-1, is SQTIHQWPATLVQPVGSPLSLECTVEGTSNPNLYWYRQAAGRGLQLLFYSVGIGQISSEVPQNLSASRPQDRQFILSSKKLLLSDSGFYLCAWAENTEAFFGQGTRLTVV.